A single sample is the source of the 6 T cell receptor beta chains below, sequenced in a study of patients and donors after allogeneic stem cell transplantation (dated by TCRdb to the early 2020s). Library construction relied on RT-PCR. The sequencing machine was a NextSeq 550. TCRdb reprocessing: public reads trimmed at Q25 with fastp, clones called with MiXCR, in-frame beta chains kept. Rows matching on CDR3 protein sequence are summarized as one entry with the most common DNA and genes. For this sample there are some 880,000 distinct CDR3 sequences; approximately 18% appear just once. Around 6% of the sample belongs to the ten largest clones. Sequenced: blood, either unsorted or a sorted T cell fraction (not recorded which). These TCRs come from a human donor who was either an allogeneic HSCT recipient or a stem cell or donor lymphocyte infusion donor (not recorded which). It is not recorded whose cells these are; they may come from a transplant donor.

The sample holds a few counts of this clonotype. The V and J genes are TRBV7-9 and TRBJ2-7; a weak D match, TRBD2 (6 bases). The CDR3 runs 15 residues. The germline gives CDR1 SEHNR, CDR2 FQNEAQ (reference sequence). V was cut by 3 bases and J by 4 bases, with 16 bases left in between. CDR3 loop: CASSFVRGGGYEQYF. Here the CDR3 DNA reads TGTGCCAGCAGCTTCGTAAGGGGAGGAGGGTACGAGCAGTACTTC.

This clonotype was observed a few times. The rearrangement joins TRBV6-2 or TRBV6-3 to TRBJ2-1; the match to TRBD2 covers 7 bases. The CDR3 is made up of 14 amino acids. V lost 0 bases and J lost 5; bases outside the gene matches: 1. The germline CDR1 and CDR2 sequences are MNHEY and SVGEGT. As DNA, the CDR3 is TGTGCCAGCAGTTACTCGGGAGGGCACAATGAGCAGTTCTTC. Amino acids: CASSYSGGHNEQFF.

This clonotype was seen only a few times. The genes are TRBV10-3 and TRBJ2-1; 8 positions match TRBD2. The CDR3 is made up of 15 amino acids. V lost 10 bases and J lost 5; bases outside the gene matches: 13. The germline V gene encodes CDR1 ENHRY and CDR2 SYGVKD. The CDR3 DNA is TGTGCCACCTCCCAGAAAGCGGGAGAAGACAATGAGCAGTTCTTC. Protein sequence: CATSQKAGEDNEQFF.

The CDR3, as DNA: TGCAGTGCCGGGACTAGCGGGGGCCCAAGCTCCTACAATGAGCAGTTCTTC. Translating gives CSAGTSGGPSSYNEQFF. The chain joins TRBV20-1 to TRBJ2-1, with 14 nucleotides matching TRBD2. Germline V CDR1 and CDR2: DFQATT, SNEGSKA (reference sequence). J lost 0 bases, V lost 6 bases, and 7 bases had no gene match. The CDR3 loop spans 17 amino acids.

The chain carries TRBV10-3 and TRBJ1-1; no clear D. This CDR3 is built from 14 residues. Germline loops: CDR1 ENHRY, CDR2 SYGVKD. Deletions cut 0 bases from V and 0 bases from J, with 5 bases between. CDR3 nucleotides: TGTGCCATCAGTGAGTCAGGGATGAACACTGAAGCTTTCTTT. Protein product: CAISESGMNTEAFF.

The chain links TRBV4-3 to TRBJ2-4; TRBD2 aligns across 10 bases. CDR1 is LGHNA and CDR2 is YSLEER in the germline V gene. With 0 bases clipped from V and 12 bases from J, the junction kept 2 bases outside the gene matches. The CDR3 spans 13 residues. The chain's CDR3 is CASSQEGLATQYF. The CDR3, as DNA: TGCGCCAGCAGCCAAGAGGGACTAGCGACTCAGTACTTC.